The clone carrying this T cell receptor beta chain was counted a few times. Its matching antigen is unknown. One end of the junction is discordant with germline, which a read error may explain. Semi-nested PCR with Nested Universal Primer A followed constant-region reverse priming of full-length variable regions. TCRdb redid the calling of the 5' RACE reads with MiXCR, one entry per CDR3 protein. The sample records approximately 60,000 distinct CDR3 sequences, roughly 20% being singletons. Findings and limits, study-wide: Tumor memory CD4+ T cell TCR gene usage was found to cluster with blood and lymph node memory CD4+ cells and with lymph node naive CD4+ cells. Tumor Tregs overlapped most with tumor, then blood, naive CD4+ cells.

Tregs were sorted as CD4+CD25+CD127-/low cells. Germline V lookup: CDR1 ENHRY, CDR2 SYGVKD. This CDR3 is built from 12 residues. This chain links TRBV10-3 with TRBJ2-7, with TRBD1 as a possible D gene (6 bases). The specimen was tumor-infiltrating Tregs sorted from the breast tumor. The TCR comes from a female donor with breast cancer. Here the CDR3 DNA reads TGTGCCATCGGTGAATGGGGGCAGAAGCAGTACTTC. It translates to CAIGEWGQKQYF.